This T cell receptor (beta chain) was observed in a study of T cell responses to AZD1222 COVID-19 vaccine. As regards this clone: The antigen remains unidentified.

Study conclusions and caveats: Regions 160-218 and 743-854 dominated among vaccine-associated CD4 TCRs spanning spike. Just 6 or 7 people given AZD1222 tested seropositive at baseline.

Method: immunoSEQ multiplex PCR; TCRdb's copy keeps in-frame clones and lacks some. The sample has 180,000 or so clones, around 92% seen once; the top ten hold about 1.5%. In germline, CDR1 is LNHDA, CDR2 SQIVND (reference sequence). With 4 bases clipped from V and 6 bases from J, the junction kept 6 bases outside the gene matches. CDR3 length: 14 amino acids. The sequencing used peripheral blood, collected 28 days after the second AZD1222 dose. The TCR comes from an adult who received the AZD1222 COVID-19 vaccine. The gene calls are TRBV19 and TRBJ2-7, with TRBD1 identical over 10 bases. DNA of the CDR3: TGTGCCAGTAGTACCGACAGGGGGCCAGTCGAGCAGTACTTC. Residues: CASSTDRGPVEQYF.